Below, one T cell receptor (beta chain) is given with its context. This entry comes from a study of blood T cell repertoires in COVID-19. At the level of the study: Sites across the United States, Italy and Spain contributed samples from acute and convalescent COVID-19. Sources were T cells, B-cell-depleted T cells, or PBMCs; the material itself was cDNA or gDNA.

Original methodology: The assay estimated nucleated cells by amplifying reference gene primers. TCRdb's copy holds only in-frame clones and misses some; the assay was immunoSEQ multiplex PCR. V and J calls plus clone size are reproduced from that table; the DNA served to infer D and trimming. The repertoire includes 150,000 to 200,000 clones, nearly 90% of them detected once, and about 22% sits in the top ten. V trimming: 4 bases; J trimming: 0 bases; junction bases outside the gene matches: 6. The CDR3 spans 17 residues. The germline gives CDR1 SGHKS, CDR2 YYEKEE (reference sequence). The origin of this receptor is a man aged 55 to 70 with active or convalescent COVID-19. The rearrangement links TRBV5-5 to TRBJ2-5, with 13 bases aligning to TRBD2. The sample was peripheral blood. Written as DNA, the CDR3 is TGTGCCAGCAGCCCGGCGACTAGCGGGGGGCACCAAGAGACCCAGTACTTC. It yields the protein CASSPATSGGHQETQYF.